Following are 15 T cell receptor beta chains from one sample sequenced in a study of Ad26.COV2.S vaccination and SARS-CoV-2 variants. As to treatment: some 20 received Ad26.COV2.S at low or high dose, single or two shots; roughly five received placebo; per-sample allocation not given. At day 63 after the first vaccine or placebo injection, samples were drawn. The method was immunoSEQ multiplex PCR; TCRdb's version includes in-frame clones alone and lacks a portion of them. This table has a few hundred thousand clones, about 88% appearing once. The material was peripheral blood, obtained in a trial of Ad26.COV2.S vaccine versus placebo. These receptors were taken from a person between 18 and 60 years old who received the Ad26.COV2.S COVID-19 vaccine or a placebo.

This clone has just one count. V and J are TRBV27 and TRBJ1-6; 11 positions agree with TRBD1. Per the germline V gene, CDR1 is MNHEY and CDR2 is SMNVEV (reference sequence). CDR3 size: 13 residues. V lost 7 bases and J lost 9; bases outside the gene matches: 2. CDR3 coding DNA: TGTGCCAGCACCGGGACAGGGGGTTCACCCCTCCACTTT. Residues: CASTGTGGSPLHF.

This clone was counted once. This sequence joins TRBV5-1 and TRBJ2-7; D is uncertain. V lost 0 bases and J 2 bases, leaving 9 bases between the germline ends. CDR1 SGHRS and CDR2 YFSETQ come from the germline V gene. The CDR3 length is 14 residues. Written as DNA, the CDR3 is TGCGCCAGCAGCTTGGACTCACCCCCCTACGAGCAGTACTTC. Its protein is CASSLDSPPYEQYF.

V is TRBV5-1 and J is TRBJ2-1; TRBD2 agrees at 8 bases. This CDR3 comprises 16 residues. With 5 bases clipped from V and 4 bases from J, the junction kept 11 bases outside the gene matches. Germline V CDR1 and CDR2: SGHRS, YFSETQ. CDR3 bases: TGCGCCAGCAGTCCGGATACGGGAGGGAGGTACAATGAGCAGTTCTTC. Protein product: CASSPDTGGRYNEQFF. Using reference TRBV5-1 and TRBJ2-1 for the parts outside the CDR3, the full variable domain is KAGVTQTPRYLIKTRGQQVTLSCSPISGHRSVSWYQQTPGQGLQFLFEYFSETQRNKGNFPGRFSGRQFSNSRSEMNVSTLELGDSALYLCASSPDTGGRYNEQFFGPGTRLTVL.

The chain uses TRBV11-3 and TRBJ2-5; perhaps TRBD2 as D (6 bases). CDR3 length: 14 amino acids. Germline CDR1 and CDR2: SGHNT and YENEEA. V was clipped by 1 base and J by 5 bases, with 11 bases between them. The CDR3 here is CASSLAPSAETQYF. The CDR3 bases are TGTGCCAGCAGCTTAGCCCCTAGCGCGGAGACCCAGTACTTC.

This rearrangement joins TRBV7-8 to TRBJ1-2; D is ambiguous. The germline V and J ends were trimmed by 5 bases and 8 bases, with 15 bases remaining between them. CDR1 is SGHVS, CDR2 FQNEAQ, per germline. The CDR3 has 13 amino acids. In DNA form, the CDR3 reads TGTGCCAGCAGCCCTTCTAACGGGGTCGGCTACACCTTC. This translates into CASSPSNGVGYTF.

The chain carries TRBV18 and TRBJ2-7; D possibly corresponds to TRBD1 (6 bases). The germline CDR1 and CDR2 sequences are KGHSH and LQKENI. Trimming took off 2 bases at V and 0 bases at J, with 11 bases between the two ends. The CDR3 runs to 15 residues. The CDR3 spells CASSPGQTLSYEQYF. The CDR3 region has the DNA TGTGCCAGCTCACCAGGACAGACGCTCTCCTACGAGCAGTACTTC. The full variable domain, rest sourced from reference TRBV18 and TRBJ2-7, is NAGVMQNPRHLVRRRGQEARLRCSPMKGHSHVYWYRQLPEEGLKFMVYLQKENIIDESGMPKERFSAEFPKEGPSILRIQQVVRGDSAAYFCASSPGQTLSYEQYFGPGTRLTVT.

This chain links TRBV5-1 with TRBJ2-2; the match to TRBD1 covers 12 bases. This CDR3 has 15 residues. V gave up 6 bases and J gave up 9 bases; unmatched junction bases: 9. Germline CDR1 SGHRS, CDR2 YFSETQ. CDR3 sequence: CASTPGTGGHRELFF. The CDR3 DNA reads TGCGCCAGCACACCCGGGACAGGGGGCCACCGGGAGCTGTTTTTT.

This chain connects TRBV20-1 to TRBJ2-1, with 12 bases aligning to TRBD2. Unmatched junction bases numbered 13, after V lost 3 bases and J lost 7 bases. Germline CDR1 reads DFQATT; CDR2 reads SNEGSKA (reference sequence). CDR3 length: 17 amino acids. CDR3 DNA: TGCAGTGCTAGTCGAGGACTAGCGGGGAAAAAGGGTAATGAGCAGTTCTTC. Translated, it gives CSASRGLAGKKGNEQFF.

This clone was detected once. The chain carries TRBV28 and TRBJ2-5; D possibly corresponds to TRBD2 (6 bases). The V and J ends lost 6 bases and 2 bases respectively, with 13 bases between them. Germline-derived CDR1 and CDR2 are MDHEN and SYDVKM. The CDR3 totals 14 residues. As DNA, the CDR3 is TGTGCCAGCAGCCCTAGGAGGGAGCAAGAGACCCAGTACTTC. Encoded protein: CASSPRREQETQYF.

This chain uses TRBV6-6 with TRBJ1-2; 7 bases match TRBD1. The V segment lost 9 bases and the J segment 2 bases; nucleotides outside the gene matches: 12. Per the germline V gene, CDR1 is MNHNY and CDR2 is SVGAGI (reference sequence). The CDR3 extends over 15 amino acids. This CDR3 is CASVKGAGENYGYTF. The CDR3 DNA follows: TGTGCCAGTGTCAAGGGGGCAGGTGAGAACTATGGCTACACCTTC.

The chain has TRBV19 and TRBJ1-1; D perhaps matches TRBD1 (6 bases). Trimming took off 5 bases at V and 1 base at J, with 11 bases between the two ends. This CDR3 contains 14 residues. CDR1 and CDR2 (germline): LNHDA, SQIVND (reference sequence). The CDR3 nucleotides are TGTGCCAGTAGTTGGGGGCAGGGGAACACTGAAGCTTTCTTT. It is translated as CASSWGQGNTEAFF. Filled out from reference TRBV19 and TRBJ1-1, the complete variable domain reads DGGITQSPKYLFRKEGQNVTLSCEQNLNHDAMYWYRQDPGQGLRLIYYSQIVNDFQKGDIAEGYSVSREKKESFPLTVTSAQKNPTAFYLCASSWGQGNTEAFFGQGTRLTVV.

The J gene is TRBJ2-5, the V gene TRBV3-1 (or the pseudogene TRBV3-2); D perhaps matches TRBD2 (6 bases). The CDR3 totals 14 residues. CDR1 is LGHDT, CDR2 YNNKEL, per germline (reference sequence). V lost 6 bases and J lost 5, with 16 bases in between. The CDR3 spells CASRHRDAGETQYF. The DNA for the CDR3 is TGTGCCAGCAGACACCGGGATGCGGGGGAGACCCAGTACTTC.

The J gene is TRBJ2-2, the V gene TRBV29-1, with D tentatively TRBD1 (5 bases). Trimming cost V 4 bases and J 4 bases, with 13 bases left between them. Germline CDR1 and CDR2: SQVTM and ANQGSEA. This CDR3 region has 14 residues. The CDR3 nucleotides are TGCAGCGTTGTAGGACACACGCTCACCGGGGAGCTGTTTTTT. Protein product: CSVVGHTLTGELFF.

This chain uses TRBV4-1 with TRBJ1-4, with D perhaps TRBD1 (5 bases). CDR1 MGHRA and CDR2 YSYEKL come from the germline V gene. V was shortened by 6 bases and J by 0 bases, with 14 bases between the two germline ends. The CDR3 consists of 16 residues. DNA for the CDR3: TGCGCCAGCAGGGGGCTAGGGGTTGCAACTAATGAAAAACTGTTTTTT. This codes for CASRGLGVATNEKLFF.

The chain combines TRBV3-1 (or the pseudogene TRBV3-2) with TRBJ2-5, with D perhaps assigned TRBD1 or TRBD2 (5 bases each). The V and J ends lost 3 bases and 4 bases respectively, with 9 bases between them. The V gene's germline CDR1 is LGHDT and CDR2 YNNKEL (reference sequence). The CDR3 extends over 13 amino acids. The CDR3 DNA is TGTGCCAGCAGCCACGGGACGGCAGAGACCCAGTACTTC. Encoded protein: CASSHGTAETQYF.